A single sample is the source of the 30 T cell receptor beta chains below, sequenced in a study of cytomegalovirus exposure and HLA in healthy donors. The PCR had 60 Vbeta and 13 Jbeta primers. Clones were read by immunoSEQ multiplex PCR, and TCRdb kept only the in-frame ones, dropping some. Here the sample table reports tens of thousands of clones. Source material: PBMCs. The receptors derive from a woman in her twenties or thirties in good health and CMV-seronegative.

The J gene is TRBJ2-2, the V gene TRBV19, with D unclear. CDR3 length: 12 amino acids. Trimming took 10 bases from V and 1 from J, leaving 7 bases between them. From germline, CDR1 is LNHDA and CDR2 SQIVND (reference sequence). CDR3: CATTQNTGELFF. The CDR3 region has the DNA TGTGCCACCACACAGAACACCGGGGAGCTGTTTTTT. The whole variable domain, filled in from reference TRBV19 and TRBJ2-2, reads DGGITQSPKYLFRKEGQNVTLSCEQNLNHDAMYWYRQDPGQGLRLIYYSQIVNDFQKGDIAEGYSVSREKKESFPLTVTSAQKNPTAFYLCATTQNTGELFFGEGSRLTVL.

This CDR3 is CASSLEPPGTGVDTQYF. The DNA of the CDR3 is TGTGCCAGCAGCTTAGAACCCCCCGGGACAGGGGTAGATACGCAGTATTTT. V is TRBV7-2 and J is TRBJ2-3, with TRBD1 matching over 10 bases. Germline values: CDR1 SGHTA, CDR2 FQGNSA. Germline trimming cut 1 base from V and 5 bases from J; bases unmatched to any gene: 9. The CDR3 is made up of 17 amino acids.

Written as DNA, the CDR3 is TGTGCCAGCAAGGACAGGTACACCGGGGAGCTGTTTTTT. Protein: CASKDRYTGELFF. The chain links TRBV2 to TRBJ2-2, with 7 bases that match TRBD1. The trim removed 7 bases at V and 3 bases at J, leaving 2 bases unmatched. Looked up from germline, CDR1 is SNHLY and CDR2 is FYNNEI. This CDR3 has 13 residues.

Points on this clone: An end of the junction differs from the germline gene, which may be a read error. The sample holds other DNA sequences that translate to the same CDR3. The V and J genes are TRBV9 and TRBJ1-6; 10 positions match TRBD1. This CDR3 has 15 residues. Germline lookup yields CDR1 SGDLS and CDR2 YYNGEE. CDR3 sequence reads: CASSPRTGGGSPLHF. CDR3 nucleotides: TGTGCCAGCAGCCCACGGACAGGGGGAGGATCACCCCTACACTTT.

This chain connects TRBV5-4 to TRBJ2-7; 11 bases line up with TRBD2. CDR3 size: 17 residues. Germline CDR1 is SGHNT and CDR2 is YYREEE (reference sequence). The V segment lost 2 bases and the J segment 4 bases; nucleotides outside the gene matches: 11. The CDR3 reads CASSFLSGASGGYEQYF. For the CDR3, the DNA is TGTGCCAGCAGCTTCCTCTCGGGGGCTAGCGGGGGGTACGAGCAGTACTTC.

This chain connects TRBV6-6 to TRBJ2-5; D is uncertain. The CDR3 sequence is 12 residues long. The germline gives CDR1 MNHNY, CDR2 SVGAGI (reference sequence). The V end lost 4 bases, the J end lost 5 bases, and 8 bases lay between the germline ends. Here the CDR3 DNA reads TGTGCCAGCAGTTTCCTGGAGGAGACCCAGTACTTC. Its protein product is CASSFLEETQYF.

This chain uses TRBV28 with TRBJ1-6, with 7 positions matching TRBD1. V was clipped by 4 bases and J by 5 bases; unmatched bases: 17. The CDR3 has 19 residues. Germline lookup yields CDR1 MDHEN and CDR2 SYDVKM. The CDR3 DNA follows: TGTGCCAGCAGTTCGGACAGGCCATTTATCAATGGGGATAATTCACCCCTCCACTTT. Translating gives CASSSDRPFINGDNSPLHF.

V and J are TRBV6-5 and TRBJ1-2; D possibly corresponds to TRBD1 (5 bases). CDR3 length equals 13 residues. The germline V gene has CDR1 MNHEY and CDR2 SVGAGI. V was shortened by 0 bases and J by 6 bases, with 8 bases between the two germline ends. CDR3 amino acids: CASSYSGRDGYTF. CDR3 DNA sequence: TGTGCCAGCAGTTACTCGGGCAGGGATGGCTACACCTTC.

The rearrangement links TRBV7-9 to TRBJ2-3; possibly TRBD2 for D (6 bases). Trimming stripped 2 bases from V and 2 bases from J, with 14 bases between. The CDR3 has 16 amino acids. CDR1 SEHNR and CDR2 FQNEAQ come from the germline V gene (reference sequence). The CDR3 DNA sequence: TGTGCCAGCAGCTTACACGTGGGGGGATACACAGATACGCAGTATTTT. It yields the protein CASSLHVGGYTDTQYF.

V gene TRBV9 combines with J gene TRBJ1-2; the D is unclear. From germline, CDR1 is SGDLS and CDR2 YYNGEE. V was trimmed by 2 bases and J by 4 bases, leaving 12 bases between them. The CDR3 contains 14 residues. CDR3 region: CASSVKGDGYGYTF. The CDR3 region has the DNA TGTGCCAGCAGCGTGAAGGGAGACGGCTATGGCTACACCTTC.

CDR3 in amino acids: CASSGVDNQPQHF. The CDR3 DNA is TGTGCCAGCTCCGGGGTGGACAATCAGCCCCAGCATTTT. The chain uses TRBV7-9 and TRBJ1-5; D not certain. This CDR3 contains 13 residues. Trimming left V 8 bases short and J 3 bases short, with 11 bases between. Germline loops: CDR1 SEHNR, CDR2 FQNEAQ (reference sequence).

This chain uses TRBV7-9 with TRBJ1-1; no clear D gene. Trimming shortened V by 1 base and J by 10 bases, and 16 bases separated the two germline ends. CDR3 length: 14 amino acids. CDR1 and CDR2 (germline): SEHNR, FQNEAQ (reference sequence). CDR3 protein: CASSLGGVAPGAFF. The CDR3 DNA reads as TGTGCCAGCAGCTTAGGCGGAGTGGCACCGGGAGCTTTCTTT.

The chain links TRBV14 to TRBJ2-2; D call uncertain. CDR3 length: 16 amino acids. The V end was cut by 6 bases, the J end by 5 bases, with 19 bases between. Per germline, CDR1 SGHDN and CDR2 FVKESK. The DNA of the CDR3 is TGTGCCAGCAGTCTCCCCGGGTCGGCCCCGACCGGGGAGCTGTTTTTT. Translation gives CASSLPGSAPTGELFF.

The V gene is TRBV18, the J gene TRBJ2-7; the D gene is possibly TRBD2 (5 bases). Trimming shortened V by 0 bases and J by 2 bases, and 8 bases separated the two germline ends. This CDR3 comprises 14 residues. CDR1 and CDR2 (germline): KGHSH, LQKENI. Written as DNA, the CDR3 is TGTGCCAGCTCACCACCGACGGGGACCTACGAGCAGTACTTC. Translation: CASSPPTGTYEQYF.

This chain connects TRBV7-8 to TRBJ1-2; D might be TRBD1 (5 bases). The CDR3 sequence is 15 residues long. Trimming took off 4 bases at V and 7 bases at J, with 19 bases between the two ends. Germline-derived CDR1 and CDR2 are SGHVS and FQNEAQ. The CDR3 DNA follows: TGTGCCAGCAGCTCCAGGGTAGGAACTCTTGGTGGCTACACCTTC. Protein: CASSSRVGTLGGYTF.

The chain is built from TRBV27 and TRBJ2-2; 7 nucleotides match TRBD1. Germline loops: CDR1 MNHEY, CDR2 SMNVEV (reference sequence). V shed 6 bases and J 7 bases; nucleotides not matched to a gene: 11. The CDR3 loop spans 15 amino acids. The CDR3, as DNA: TGTGCCAGCAGCGCCTTCGGGACAGAAGGCGGGGAGCTGTTTTTT. This encodes CASSAFGTEGGELFF.

The chain uses TRBV27 and TRBJ1-1; 7 nucleotides line up with TRBD1. The germline V gene encodes CDR1 MNHEY and CDR2 SMNVEV (reference sequence). Unmatched junction bases numbered 9, after V lost 7 bases and J lost 1 base. This CDR3 comprises 15 residues. The CDR3 nucleotides read TGTGCCAGCATCCTAAGAGGGACAGCGAACACTGAAGCTTTCTTT. Translating it yields CASILRGTANTEAFF.

The chain combines TRBV28 with TRBJ2-1, with 7 bases that match TRBD2. Germline loops: CDR1 MDHEN, CDR2 SYDVKM. Germline trimming cut 6 bases from V and 14 bases from J; bases unmatched to any gene: 10. The CDR3 has 12 residues. The CDR3 DNA reads TGTGCCAGCAGCCCGGGGGGTATTAGGGAGTTCTTC. Translation gives CASSPGGIREFF.

The V call is TRBV6-5, the J call TRBJ2-2, with D possibly being TRBD1 (6 bases). The CDR3 is made up of 14 amino acids. CDR1 is MNHEY, CDR2 SVGAGI, per germline. Trimming cost V 6 bases and J 1 base, with 9 bases left between them. The CDR3: CASRLTGNTGELFF. DNA for the CDR3: TGTGCCAGCAGACTGACAGGGAACACCGGGGAGCTGTTTTTT.

The chain carries TRBV6-5 and TRBJ2-1, with TRBD2 as a possible D gene (6 bases). The CDR3 covers 15 residues. From germline, CDR1 is MNHEY and CDR2 SVGAGI. V was trimmed by 6 bases and J by 10 bases, leaving 22 bases between them. The CDR3 here is CASRMEGRASREQFF. CDR3 nucleotides: TGTGCCAGCAGGATGGAGGGCCGTGCGTCGAGGGAGCAGTTCTTC.

The chain has TRBV5-1 and TRBJ2-2; D perhaps matches TRBD2 (5 bases). Looked up from germline, CDR1 is SGHRS and CDR2 is YFSETQ. This CDR3 region has 14 residues. V lost 0 bases and J lost 9, with 12 bases in between. CDR3 loop: CASSLGSLARELFF. The CDR3 nucleotides are TGCGCCAGCAGCTTGGGGAGTCTAGCCCGGGAGCTGTTTTTT.

This chain joins TRBV5-1 and TRBJ2-7; 9 nucleotides line up with TRBD1. Germline V gene lookup returns CDR1 SGHRS and CDR2 YFSETQ. The CDR3 runs 16 residues. V lost 0 bases, J lost 6 bases, and 10 bases stayed unmatched. CDR3 in DNA: TGCGCCAGCAGCTTGGGACGGGACAGGGTAGTCGTCGAGCAGTACTTC. It yields the protein CASSLGRDRVVVEQYF.

CDR3 bases: TGTGCCAGCAGCTGGACCCGGGACAGCTACGAGCAGTACTTC. Protein sequence: CASSWTRDSYEQYF. This rearrangement joins TRBV11-3 to TRBJ2-7; 7 nucleotides line up with TRBD1. Germline lookup yields CDR1 SGHNT and CDR2 YENEEA. The CDR3 has 14 amino acids. The V gene end was trimmed by 4 bases and the J gene end by 3 bases; junction bases not matched to a gene: 6.

The CDR3 nucleotides are TGTGCCAGCAGTGAGGTGAGACGGCACACCGGGGAGCTGTTTTTT. Translation: CASSEVRRHTGELFF. The chain recombines TRBV28 with TRBJ2-2; D is uncertain. There are 15 residues in the CDR3. The V gene lost 5 bases and the J gene lost 3 bases, with 13 bases spanning the gap. Germline CDR1 is MDHEN and CDR2 is SYDVKM. The whole variable domain, remainder taken from reference TRBV28 and TRBJ2-2, is DVKVTQSSRYLVKRTGEKVFLECVQDMDHENMFWYRQDPGLGLRLIYFSYDVKMKEKGDIPEGYSVSREKKERFSLILESASTNQTSMYLCASSEVRRHTGELFFGEGSRLTVL.

The chain links TRBV9 to TRBJ2-5; TRBD2 matches 8 bases. Unmatched junction bases numbered 4, after V lost 0 bases and J lost 0 bases. The CDR3 has 16 residues. The germline V gene encodes CDR1 SGDLS and CDR2 YYNGEE. Written as DNA, the CDR3 is TGTGCCAGCAGCGTAGAGGGCGGGGGGTACCAAGAGACCCAGTACTTC. It specifies CASSVEGGGYQETQYF.

The V gene is TRBV6-4, the J gene TRBJ2-1, with a tentative D call TRBD2 (5 bases). The CDR3 loop spans 16 amino acids. Germline V gene sequence: CDR1 MRHNA, CDR2 SNTAGT. V lost 0 bases and J 9 bases, leaving 18 bases between the germline ends. The DNA for the CDR3 is TGTGCCAGCAGTGACTCGGGGATCTTAGGAGAGGGTGAGCAGTTCTTC. Translation: CASSDSGILGEGEQFF.

For the CDR3, the DNA is TGTGCCAGCAGCTTAGCTCGGGGGGGACTAGCGAGCACAGATACGCAGTATTTT. Translation gives CASSLARGGLASTDTQYF. The rearrangement joins TRBV11-2 to TRBJ2-3; 10 bases match TRBD2. V shed 1 base, J shed 0 bases, and the junction held 7 bases outside the gene matches. Germline V lookup: CDR1 SGHAT, CDR2 FQNNGV. There are 18 residues in the CDR3. The complete variable domain, with remaining parts taken from reference TRBV11-2 and TRBJ2-3, reads EAGVAQSPRYKIIEKRQSVAFWCNPISGHATLYWYQQILGQGPKLLIQFQNNGVVDDSQLPKDRFSAERLKGVDSTLKIQPAKLEDSAVYLCASSLARGGLASTDTQYFGPGTRLTVL.

The V call is TRBV6-5, the J call TRBJ2-3; 7 bases line up with TRBD2. Germline CDR1 and CDR2: MNHEY and SVGAGI. The CDR3 has 15 residues. Losses at the gene ends were 6 bases for V and 0 bases for J; bases not matched to a gene: 6. The CDR3 loop is CASSSSGTSTDTQYF. The CDR3 region has the DNA TGTGCCAGCAGCTCAAGCGGGACTAGCACAGATACGCAGTATTTT.

The J gene is TRBJ2-3, the V gene TRBV9; 13 bases are shared with TRBD2. Germline assignment: CDR1 SGDLS and CDR2 YYNGEE. This CDR3 has 19 amino acids. Trimming cost V 0 bases and J 3 bases; bases outside gene matches: 10. CDR3 DNA: TGTGCCAGCAGCGTAGCAAGGACTAGCGGGGGTTGGGGGACAGATACGCAGTATTTT. Its protein is CASSVARTSGGWGTDTQYF.

The genes are TRBV27 and TRBJ2-7; TRBD1 is a possible D gene (6 bases). The CDR3 length is 14 residues. Germline V gives CDR1 MNHEY, CDR2 SMNVEV (reference sequence). V lost 3 bases and J lost 1, with 10 bases in between. Here the CDR3 DNA reads TGTGCCAGCAGTTTGCAGGGGATGTCCTACGAGCAGTACTTC. Residues: CASSLQGMSYEQYF.